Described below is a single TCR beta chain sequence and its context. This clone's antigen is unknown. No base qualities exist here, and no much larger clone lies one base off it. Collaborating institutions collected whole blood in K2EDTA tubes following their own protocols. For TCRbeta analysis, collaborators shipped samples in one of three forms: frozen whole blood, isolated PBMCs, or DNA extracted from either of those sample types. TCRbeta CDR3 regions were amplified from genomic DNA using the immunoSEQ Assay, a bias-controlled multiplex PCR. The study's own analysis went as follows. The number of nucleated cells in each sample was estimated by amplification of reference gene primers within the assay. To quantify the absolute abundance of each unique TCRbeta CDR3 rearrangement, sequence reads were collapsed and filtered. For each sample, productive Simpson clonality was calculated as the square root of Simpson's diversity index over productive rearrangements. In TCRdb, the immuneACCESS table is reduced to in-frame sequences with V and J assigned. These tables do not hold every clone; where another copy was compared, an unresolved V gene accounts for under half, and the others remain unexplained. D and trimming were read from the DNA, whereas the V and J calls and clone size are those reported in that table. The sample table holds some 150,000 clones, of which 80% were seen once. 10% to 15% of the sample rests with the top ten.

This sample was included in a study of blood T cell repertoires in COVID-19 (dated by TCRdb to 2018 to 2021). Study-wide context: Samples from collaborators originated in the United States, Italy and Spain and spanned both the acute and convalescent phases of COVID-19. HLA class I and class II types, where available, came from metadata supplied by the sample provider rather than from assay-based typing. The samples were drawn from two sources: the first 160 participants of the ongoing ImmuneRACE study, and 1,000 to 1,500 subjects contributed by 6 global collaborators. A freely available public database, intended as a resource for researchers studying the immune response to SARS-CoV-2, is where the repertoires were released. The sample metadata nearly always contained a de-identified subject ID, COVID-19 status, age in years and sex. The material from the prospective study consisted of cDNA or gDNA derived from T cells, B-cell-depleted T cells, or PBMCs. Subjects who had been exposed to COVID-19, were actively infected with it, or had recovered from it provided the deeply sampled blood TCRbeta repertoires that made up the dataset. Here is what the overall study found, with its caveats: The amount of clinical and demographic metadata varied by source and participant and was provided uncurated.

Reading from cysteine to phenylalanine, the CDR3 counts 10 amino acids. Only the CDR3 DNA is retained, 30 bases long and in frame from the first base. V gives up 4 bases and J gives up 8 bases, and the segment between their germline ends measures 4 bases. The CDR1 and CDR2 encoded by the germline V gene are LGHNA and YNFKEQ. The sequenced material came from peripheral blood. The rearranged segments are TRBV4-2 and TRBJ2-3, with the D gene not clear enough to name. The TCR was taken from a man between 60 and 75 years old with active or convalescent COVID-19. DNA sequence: TGTGCCAGCAGCCCCCGTACGCAGTATTTT. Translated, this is CASSPRTQYF.